The 2 T cell receptor beta chains listed next were all sequenced from one sample in a study of shared clonotypes between healthy human individuals (dated by TCRdb to 2018 to 2021). CD8 naive samples were CD45RO-negative cells positively selected for CCR7, giving a CD45RA+CCR7+ population that excluded TemRA cells. The method behind the library was the immunoSEQ multiplex PCR assay. The table comes from immuneACCESS by way of TCRdb, which keeps in-frame sequences with V and J called. Part of the clones is missing from these tables; in studies checked, under half for an unresolved V gene and the rest for unknown reasons. For this sample the table gives around 2.1 million clones, of which under 95% were detected only once. Of the sample, 1.5% to 2% falls within the top ten clones. Sequences were obtained from naive CD8+ T cells from PBMCs. What this sample's cell subset or site label stands for: CD45RA+CCR7+. These receptors came from a man younger than 35 in good health. Some clones in this sample may be carry-over from other donors' samples.

The J gene is TRBJ1-2, the V gene TRBV7-3; TRBD1 is a possible D gene (6 bases). Between the trimmed V and J ends, which lost 0 bases and 5 bases, there was a span of 13 bases. This CDR3 is built from 15 residues. Germline-derived CDR1 and CDR2 are SGHTA and FQGTGA. CDR3 sequence (DNA): TGTGCCAGCAGCTTAACGGAAGGGGGAACTTATGGCTACACCTTC. It yields the protein CASSLTEGGTYGYTF.

The genes are TRBV2 and TRBJ2-1, with 8 positions matching TRBD2. Per germline, CDR1 SNHLY and CDR2 FYNNEI. The ends lost 1 base at V and 13 bases at J; junction bases unmatched: 6. The CDR3 sequence is 13 residues long. CDR3 sequence (DNA): TGTGCCAGCAGTGAAGTGCTAGCGGGTCATCAGTTCTTC. Translating gives CASSEVLAGHQFF.